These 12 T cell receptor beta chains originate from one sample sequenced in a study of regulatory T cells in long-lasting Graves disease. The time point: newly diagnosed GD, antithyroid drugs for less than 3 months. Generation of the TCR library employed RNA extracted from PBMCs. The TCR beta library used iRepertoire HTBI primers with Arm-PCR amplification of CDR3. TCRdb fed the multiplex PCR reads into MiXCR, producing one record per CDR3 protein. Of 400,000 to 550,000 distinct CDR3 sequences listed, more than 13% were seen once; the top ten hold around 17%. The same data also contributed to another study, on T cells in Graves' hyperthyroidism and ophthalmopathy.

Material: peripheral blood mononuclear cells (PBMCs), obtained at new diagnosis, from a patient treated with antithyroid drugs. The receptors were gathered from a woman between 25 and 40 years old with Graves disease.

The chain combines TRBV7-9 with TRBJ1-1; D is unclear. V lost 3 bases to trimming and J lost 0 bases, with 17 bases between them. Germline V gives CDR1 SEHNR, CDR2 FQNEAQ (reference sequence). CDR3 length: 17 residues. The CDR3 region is CASSFAPQLNLNTEAFF. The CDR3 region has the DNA TGTGCCAGCAGCTTCGCCCCTCAGCTCAACTTGAACACTGAAGCTTTCTTT.

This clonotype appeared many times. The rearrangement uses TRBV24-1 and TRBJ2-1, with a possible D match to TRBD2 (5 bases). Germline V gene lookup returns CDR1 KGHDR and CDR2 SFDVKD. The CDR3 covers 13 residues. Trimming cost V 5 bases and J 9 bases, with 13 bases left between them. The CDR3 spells CATSVTSTGEQFF. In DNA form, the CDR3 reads TGTGCCACCAGTGTAACTAGTACCGGTGAGCAGTTCTTC.

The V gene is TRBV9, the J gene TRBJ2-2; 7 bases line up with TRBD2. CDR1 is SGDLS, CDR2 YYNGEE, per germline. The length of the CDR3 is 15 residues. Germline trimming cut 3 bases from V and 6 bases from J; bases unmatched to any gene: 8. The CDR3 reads CASSGALAVPGELFF. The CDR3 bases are TGTGCCAGCAGCGGTGCCCTAGCGGTACCCGGGGAGCTGTTTTTT.

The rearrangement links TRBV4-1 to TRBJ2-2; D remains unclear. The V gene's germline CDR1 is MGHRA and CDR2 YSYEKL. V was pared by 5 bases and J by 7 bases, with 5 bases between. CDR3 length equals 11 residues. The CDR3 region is CASSEYGELFF. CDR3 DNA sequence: TGCGCCAGCAGCGAATACGGGGAGCTGTTTTTT.

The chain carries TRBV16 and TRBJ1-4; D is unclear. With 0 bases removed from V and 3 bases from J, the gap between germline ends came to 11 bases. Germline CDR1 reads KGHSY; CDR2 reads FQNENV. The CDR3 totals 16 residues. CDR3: CASSQSTLSPNEKLFF. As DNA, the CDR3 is TGTGCCAGCAGCCAATCGACTCTAAGCCCTAATGAAAAACTGTTTTTT.

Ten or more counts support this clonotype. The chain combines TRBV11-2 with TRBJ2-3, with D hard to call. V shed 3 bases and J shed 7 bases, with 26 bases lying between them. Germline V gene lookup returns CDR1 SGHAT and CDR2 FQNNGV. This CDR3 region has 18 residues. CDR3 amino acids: CASSLSRSRHPLVNTQYF. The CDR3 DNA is TGTGCCAGCAGCTTGTCTCGGTCCCGCCACCCTCTGGTGAATACGCAGTATTTT. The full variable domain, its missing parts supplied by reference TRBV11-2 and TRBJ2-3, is EAGVAQSPRYKIIEKRQSVAFWCNPISGHATLYWYQQILGQGPKLLIQFQNNGVVDDSQLPKDRFSAERLKGVDSTLKIQPAKLEDSAVYLCASSLSRSRHPLVNTQYFGPGTRLTVL.

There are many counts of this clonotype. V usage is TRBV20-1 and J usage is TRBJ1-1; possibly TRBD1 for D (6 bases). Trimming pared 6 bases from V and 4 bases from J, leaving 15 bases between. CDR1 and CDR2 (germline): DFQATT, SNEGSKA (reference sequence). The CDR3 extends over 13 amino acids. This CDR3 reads CSAPGVFSTEAFF. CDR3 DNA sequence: TGCAGTGCACCAGGGGTGTTTTCCACTGAAGCTTTCTTT.

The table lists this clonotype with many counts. Written as DNA, the CDR3 is TGTGCCAGCAGCTTAGTACAGGGGCCAGGCGGCTACACCTTC. Encoded protein: CASSLVQGPGGYTF. The chain joins TRBV11-2 to TRBJ1-2, with 7 bases aligning to TRBD1. CDR3 length equals 14 residues. Germline V gives CDR1 SGHAT, CDR2 FQNNGV. V was clipped by 1 base and J by 8 bases; unmatched bases: 7.

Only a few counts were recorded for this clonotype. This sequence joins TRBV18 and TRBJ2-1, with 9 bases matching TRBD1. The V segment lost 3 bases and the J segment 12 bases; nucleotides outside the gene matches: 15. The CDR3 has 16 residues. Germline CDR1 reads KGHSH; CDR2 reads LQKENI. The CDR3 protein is CASSPSTGTGRIGQFF. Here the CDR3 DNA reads TGTGCCAGCTCACCCTCAACCGGGACAGGGAGAATCGGGCAGTTCTTC.

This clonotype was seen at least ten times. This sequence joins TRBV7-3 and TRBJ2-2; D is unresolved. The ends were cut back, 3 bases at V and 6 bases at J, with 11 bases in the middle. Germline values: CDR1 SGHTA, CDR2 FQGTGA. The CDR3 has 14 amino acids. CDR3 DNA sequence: TGTGCCAGCAGCTTGTTAGTCTGGGCCGGGGAGCTGTTTTTT. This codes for CASSLLVWAGELFF.

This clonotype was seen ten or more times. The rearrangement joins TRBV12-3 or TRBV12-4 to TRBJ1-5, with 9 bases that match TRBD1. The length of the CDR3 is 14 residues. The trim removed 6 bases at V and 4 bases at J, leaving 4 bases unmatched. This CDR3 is CASSRTGENQPQHF. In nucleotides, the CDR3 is TGTGCCAGCAGCCGGACAGGGGAGAATCAGCCCCAGCATTTT.

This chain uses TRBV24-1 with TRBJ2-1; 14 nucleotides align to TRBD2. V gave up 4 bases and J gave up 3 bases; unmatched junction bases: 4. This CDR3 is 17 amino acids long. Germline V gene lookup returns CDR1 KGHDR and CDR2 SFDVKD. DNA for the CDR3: TGTGCCACCAGTGACCCGGGACTAGCGGGAGTCTACAATGAGCAGTTCTTC. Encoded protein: CATSDPGLAGVYNEQFF.